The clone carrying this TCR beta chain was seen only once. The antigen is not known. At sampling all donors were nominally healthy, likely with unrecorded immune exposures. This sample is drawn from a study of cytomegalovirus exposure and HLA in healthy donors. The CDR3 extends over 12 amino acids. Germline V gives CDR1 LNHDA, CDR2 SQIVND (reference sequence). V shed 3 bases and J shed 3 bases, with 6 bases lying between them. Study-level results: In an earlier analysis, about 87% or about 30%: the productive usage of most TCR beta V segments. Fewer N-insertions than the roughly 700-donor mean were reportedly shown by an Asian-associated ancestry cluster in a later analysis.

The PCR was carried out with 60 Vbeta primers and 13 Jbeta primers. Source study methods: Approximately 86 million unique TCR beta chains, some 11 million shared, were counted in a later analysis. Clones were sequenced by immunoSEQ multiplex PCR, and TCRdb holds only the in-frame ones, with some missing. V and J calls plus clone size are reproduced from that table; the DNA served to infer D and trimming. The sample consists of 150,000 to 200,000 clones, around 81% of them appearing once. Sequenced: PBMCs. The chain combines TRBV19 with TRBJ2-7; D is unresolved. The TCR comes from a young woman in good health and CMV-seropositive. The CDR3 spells CASSIPNYEQYF. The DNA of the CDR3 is TGTGCCAGTAGTATTCCCAACTACGAGCAGTACTTC. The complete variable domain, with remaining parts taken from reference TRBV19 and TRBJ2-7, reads DGGITQSPKYLFRKEGQNVTLSCEQNLNHDAMYWYRQDPGQGLRLIYYSQIVNDFQKGDIAEGYSVSREKKESFPLTVTSAQKNPTAFYLCASSIPNYEQYFGPGTRLTVT.